The rows below give T cell receptor beta chains drawn from one sample of a study of blood T cell repertoires in COVID-19. This table comes from immunoSEQ multiplex PCR, and its TCRdb copy is limited to in-frame clones, with some not included. This sample has around 160,000 clones, with 70% to 90% found just once. Sequencing was carried out using PBMCs or T cells enriched from blood (not recorded which). The receptors stem from a woman aged 25-40 years with acute COVID-19. Both conserved end residues are part of each CDR3. Fields, in order: clone size, D gene, J gene, V gene, CDR3 DNA, CDR3 protein. The D gene is left open where the match is weak. Clone size is stated in some rows and not others, as once, few, many or a class when expanded.

clone_size: once; d_call: TRBD2; j_call: TRBJ2-7; v_call: TRBV27; cdr3_nt: TGTGCCAGCAGTTTCGGGGGGGGGATCTACGAGCAGTACTTC; cdr3_aa: CASSFGGGIYEQYF
clone_size: .; d_call: TRBD1; j_call: TRBJ1-2; v_call: TRBV7-2; cdr3_nt: TGTGCCAGCAGTCCGGGGACAGACGTTTCTGGCTACACCTTC; cdr3_aa: CASSPGTDVSGYTF
clone_size: .; d_call: .; j_call: TRBJ1-2; v_call: TRBV19; cdr3_nt: TGTGCCAGTAGTTCCACCGGGGGGGCCTATGGCTACACCTTC; cdr3_aa: CASSSTGGAYGYTF
clone_size: .; d_call: .; j_call: TRBJ1-1; v_call: TRBV19; cdr3_nt: TGTGCCAGTAGTATTCAGCGCTTGAACACTGAAGCTTTCTTT; cdr3_aa: CASSIQRLNTEAFF
clone_size: .; d_call: .; j_call: TRBJ2-1; v_call: TRBV10-3; cdr3_nt: TGTGCCATCAGTGTCGTTGAAGCTTACAATGAGCAGTTCTTC; cdr3_aa: CAISVVEAYNEQFF
clone_size: .; d_call: .; j_call: TRBJ1-5; v_call: TRBV24-1; cdr3_nt: TGTGCCACCAGTGCTTCAGATAGCAATCAGCCCCAGCATTTT; cdr3_aa: CATSASDSNQPQHF
clone_size: .; d_call: TRBD2; j_call: TRBJ2-7; v_call: TRBV2; cdr3_nt: TGTGCCAGCAGCCCCCAGAGCGGGATACCACGTCTTTACGAGCAGTACTTC; cdr3_aa: CASSPQSGIPRLYEQYF
clone_size: .; d_call: TRBD2; j_call: TRBJ2-1; v_call: TRBV2; cdr3_nt: TGTGCCAGCAGAGGACTAGAGAATGAGCAGTTCTTC; cdr3_aa: CASRGLENEQFF
clone_size: .; d_call: .; j_call: TRBJ2-5; v_call: TRBV27; cdr3_nt: TGTGCCAGCAGTTTGTCGGGAGCCTCTCAAGAGACCCAGTACTTC; cdr3_aa: CASSLSGASQETQYF
clone_size: .; d_call: .; j_call: TRBJ1-2; v_call: TRBV28; cdr3_nt: TGTGCCAGCAGTCTACTACAGGGAGACTATGGCTACACCTTC; cdr3_aa: CASSLLQGDYGYTF
clone_size: .; d_call: .; j_call: TRBJ2-7; v_call: TRBV11-2; cdr3_nt: TGTGCCAGCAGCTTAGTTAGCGGCTACGAGCAGTACTTC; cdr3_aa: CASSLVSGYEQYF
clone_size: .; d_call: TRBD2; j_call: TRBJ2-4; v_call: TRBV7-9; cdr3_nt: TGTGCCAGCAGCAAAACCGGGACTAGCGGGGATAAAAACATTCAGTACTTC; cdr3_aa: CASSKTGTSGDKNIQYF
clone_size: .; d_call: TRBD2; j_call: TRBJ2-7; v_call: TRBV3-1/TRBV3-2; cdr3_nt: TGTGCCAGCAGCCTGGCTCGGGGACTAGCGGGACCCTACGAGCAGTACTTC; cdr3_aa: CASSLARGLAGPYEQYF
clone_size: few; d_call: .; j_call: TRBJ2-7; v_call: TRBV7-2; cdr3_nt: TGTGCCAGCAGCTTAGCCCAGGGGATTGCCACCGTGAACGAGCAGTACTTC; cdr3_aa: CASSLAQGIATVNEQYF
clone_size: .; d_call: .; j_call: TRBJ1-2; v_call: TRBV12-3/TRBV12-4; cdr3_nt: TGTGCCAGCACCCGGACGGCGGGTGGCTACACCTTC; cdr3_aa: CASTRTAGGYTF
clone_size: .; d_call: .; j_call: TRBJ2-3; v_call: TRBV12-2; cdr3_nt: TGTGCAAGTCGCCCCGGACAGGGGACACACACAGATACGCAGTATTTT; cdr3_aa: CASRPGQGTHTDTQYF
clone_size: .; d_call: TRBD2; j_call: TRBJ2-1; v_call: TRBV28; cdr3_nt: TGTGCCAGCAGTGCCCCGGTAGCGGGTAACTACAATGAGCAGTTCTTC; cdr3_aa: CASSAPVAGNYNEQFF
clone_size: once; d_call: TRBD1; j_call: TRBJ2-7; v_call: TRBV7-3; cdr3_nt: TGTGCCAGCAGCTCCGGACAGGGGGGCGAGCAGTACTTC; cdr3_aa: CASSSGQGGEQYF
clone_size: once; d_call: TRBD2; j_call: TRBJ2-2; v_call: TRBV28; cdr3_nt: TGTGCCAGCACTGAGACTAGCGCGAACTCCGGGGAGCTGTTTTTT; cdr3_aa: CASTETSANSGELFF
clone_size: .; d_call: TRBD1; j_call: TRBJ2-2; v_call: TRBV6-2/TRBV6-3; cdr3_nt: TGTGCCAGCAGTTACGGCCCGGGACAGGGGGCCGCCGGGGAGCTGTTTTTT; cdr3_aa: CASSYGPGQGAAGELFF
clone_size: .; d_call: .; j_call: TRBJ1-1; v_call: TRBV29-1; cdr3_nt: TGCAGCGTTTTTGGGGGGGACACTGAAGCTTTCTTT; cdr3_aa: CSVFGGDTEAFF
clone_size: .; d_call: .; j_call: TRBJ1-2; v_call: TRBV29-1; cdr3_nt: TGCAGCGTTGAAGATCCGGGGAATGGCTACACCTTC; cdr3_aa: CSVEDPGNGYTF
clone_size: .; d_call: TRBD2; j_call: TRBJ2-3; v_call: TRBV6-4; cdr3_nt: TGTGCCAGCAGTGAAGCGGGAGTTACAGATACGCAGTATTTT; cdr3_aa: CASSEAGVTDTQYF
clone_size: .; d_call: .; j_call: TRBJ2-7; v_call: TRBV19; cdr3_nt: TGTGCCAGTAGTATAGTTGGGACACCCTCCTACGAGCAGTACTTC; cdr3_aa: CASSIVGTPSYEQYF
clone_size: .; d_call: .; j_call: TRBJ1-5; v_call: TRBV15; cdr3_nt: TGTGCCACCAGCAGAGATTTGGAGACGGACTATAGCAATCAGCCCCAGCATTTT; cdr3_aa: CATSRDLETDYSNQPQHF
clone_size: .; d_call: .; j_call: TRBJ2-3; v_call: TRBV4-3; cdr3_nt: TGCGCCAGCAGCCAAAGTTCGACAGTGGGAACAGATACGCAGTATTTT; cdr3_aa: CASSQSSTVGTDTQYF
clone_size: .; d_call: .; j_call: TRBJ1-2; v_call: TRBV9; cdr3_nt: TGTGCCAGCAGCGTAACAGACACCTATGGCTACACCTTC; cdr3_aa: CASSVTDTYGYTF
clone_size: .; d_call: TRBD2; j_call: TRBJ2-1; v_call: TRBV7-8; cdr3_nt: TGTGCCAGCAGCTTAGCGTCTAGCGGGAGCAATGAGCAGTTCTTC; cdr3_aa: CASSLASSGSNEQFF
clone_size: .; d_call: TRBD2; j_call: TRBJ2-7; v_call: TRBV27; cdr3_nt: TGTGCCAGCAGTTTTGGAGCGGGAGGTGCCCCAAAAGACTACGAGCAGTACTTC; cdr3_aa: CASSFGAGGAPKDYEQYF
clone_size: .; d_call: TRBD1; j_call: TRBJ2-3; v_call: TRBV4-1; cdr3_nt: TGCGCCAGCAGCCAAGCTAGGACAGGGGCCGATACGCAGTATTTT; cdr3_aa: CASSQARTGADTQYF
clone_size: once; d_call: TRBD2; j_call: TRBJ2-7; v_call: TRBV7-9; cdr3_nt: TGTGCCAGCAGCTTAGTAGCGGGAGGTTCGTACGAGCAGTACTTC; cdr3_aa: CASSLVAGGSYEQYF
clone_size: .; d_call: .; j_call: TRBJ1-3; v_call: TRBV7-3; cdr3_nt: TGTGCCAGCAGCCCATGGGGGGGGCCAGGAAACACCATATATTTT; cdr3_aa: CASSPWGGPGNTIYF
clone_size: .; d_call: TRBD1; j_call: TRBJ2-5; v_call: TRBV7-2; cdr3_nt: TGTGCCAGCAGCTTTCCGGACAGGAAAGAGACCCAGTACTTC; cdr3_aa: CASSFPDRKETQYF
clone_size: .; d_call: .; j_call: TRBJ2-5; v_call: TRBV30; cdr3_nt: TGTGCCTGGAGTTTCGGGAACCAAGAGACCCAGTACTTC; cdr3_aa: CAWSFGNQETQYF
clone_size: .; d_call: TRBD1; j_call: TRBJ1-1; v_call: TRBV11-1; cdr3_nt: TGTGCCAGCAGCGTACAGGGGGAGGTAACTGAAGCTTTCTTT; cdr3_aa: CASSVQGEVTEAFF
clone_size: .; d_call: .; j_call: TRBJ2-5; v_call: TRBV7-2; cdr3_nt: TGTGCCAGCAGCCGTAAAAGGGGTGAGACCCAGTACTTC; cdr3_aa: CASSRKRGETQYF
clone_size: .; d_call: TRBD1; j_call: TRBJ1-3; v_call: TRBV7-9; cdr3_nt: TGTGCCAGCAGCCTGGTCTGGGACAGGTCTGGAAACACCATATATTTT; cdr3_aa: CASSLVWDRSGNTIYF
clone_size: .; d_call: .; j_call: TRBJ1-1; v_call: TRBV5-1; cdr3_nt: TGCGCCAGCAGCCTTGTAGGGAGCACTGAAGCTTTCTTT; cdr3_aa: CASSLVGSTEAFF
clone_size: once; d_call: .; j_call: TRBJ2-7; v_call: TRBV10-1; cdr3_nt: TGCGCCTACCCACGGGGGAGGTGGTCCTACGAGCAGTACTTC; cdr3_aa: CAYPRGRWSYEQYF
clone_size: .; d_call: TRBD2; j_call: TRBJ2-1; v_call: TRBV7-9; cdr3_nt: TGTGCCAGCAGCTTAGCAGGCGGGAGTTGGAATGAGCAGTTCTTC; cdr3_aa: CASSLAGGSWNEQFF
clone_size: .; d_call: TRBD2; j_call: TRBJ2-1; v_call: TRBV9; cdr3_nt: TGTGCCAGCAGCGTAGATCGGCTAGCGGGAGGAAAATGGGACAATGAGCAGTTCTTC; cdr3_aa: CASSVDRLAGGKWDNEQFF
clone_size: .; d_call: .; j_call: TRBJ2-2; v_call: TRBV29-1; cdr3_nt: TGCAGCGCCCTTATGGCGGTCCCCGCGAACACCGGGGAGCTGTTTTTT; cdr3_aa: CSALMAVPANTGELFF
clone_size: .; d_call: .; j_call: TRBJ2-1; v_call: TRBV24-1; cdr3_nt: TGTGCCACCAGTGACCCTACAGAATACCCGAATGAGCAGTTCTTC; cdr3_aa: CATSDPTEYPNEQFF
clone_size: .; d_call: TRBD1; j_call: TRBJ2-5; v_call: TRBV28; cdr3_nt: TGTGCCAGCAGTCCGGTTCCGGGACAGGGTGAGACCCAGTACTTC; cdr3_aa: CASSPVPGQGETQYF